This T cell receptor (beta chain) was captured in a study of post-analysis software for immune sequencing data. The CDR3 sequence is 11 residues long. The V gene lost 2 bases and the J gene lost 8 bases, with 3 bases spanning the gap. Remarks on this clonotype: Its antigen is still unknown.

General study results and limits: Comparison of patients with controls showed roughly five TRBV segments more frequent in patients, TRBV5-6, TRBV5-1 and TRBV20-1 among them.

Every TCR beta cDNA library bore unique molecular identifiers. TCRdb processed the PCR reads anew with MiXCR; each CDR3 protein has one entry. Found here are 820,000 or so distinct CDR3 sequences, about 50% of them singletons; the top ten hold around 4.5%. The sample comprised blood. V gene TRBV12-3 or TRBV12-4 combines with J gene TRBJ2-2; D not resolved. This TCR was sampled from a girl aged 5 to 17 with multiple sclerosis. CDR3 DNA sequence: TGTGCCAGCAGTTTAAGGGGGGAGCTGTTTTTT. Amino acids: CASSLRGELFF.